Below, 30 T cell receptor beta chains from the same sample are listed, as sequenced in a study of blood T cell repertoires in COVID-19. The data were produced by immunoSEQ multiplex PCR, yet TCRdb's version contains in-frame clones alone and is incomplete. This sample has just over 45,000 clones, with about 87% found just once. The sample taken for sequencing was peripheral blood. The receptor source for this set is a human donor in a cohort sampled during active COVID-19.

CDR3 amino acids: CASSKRRGLGTSDPEGFDEQYF. The CDR3 DNA reads as TGTGCCAGCAGCAAAAGGCGCGGGCTCGGGACTAGCGACCCGGAGGGTTTCGACGAGCAGTACTTC. The chain combines TRBV21-1 with TRBJ2-7; TRBD2, the D gene given by the table, was not confirmed from the DNA. TRBV21-1 is marked as a pseudogene. This CDR3 comprises 22 residues.

This chain joins TRBV6-6 and TRBJ1-6, with D perhaps matching TRBD1 (5 bases). In germline, CDR1 is MNHNY, CDR2 SVGAGI (reference sequence). The CDR3 runs 14 residues. Trimming took 6 bases from V and 13 from J, leaving 19 bases between them. The CDR3 DNA is TGTGCCAGCAGGATACAGGCCCCAATTCACCCCCTCCACTTT. Translating gives CASRIQAPIHPLHF.

The gene calls are TRBV30 and TRBJ1-4; 10 bases are shared with TRBD1. J gave up 2 bases and V 8 bases, and 5 bases lay outside the gene matches. CDR1 is GTSNPN, CDR2 SVGIG, per germline (reference sequence). There are 14 residues in the CDR3. The CDR3 spells CATDRGFTNEKLFF. Here the CDR3 DNA reads TGTGCCACGGACAGGGGGTTCACTAATGAAAAACTGTTTTTT.

The chain links TRBV5-4 to TRBJ2-1; maybe TRBD2 (5 bases). Germline values: CDR1 SGHNT, CDR2 YYREEE (reference sequence). The V end was cut by 1 base, the J end by 5 bases, with 16 bases between. The CDR3 is made up of 16 amino acids. The CDR3 spells CASSLSVRLANNEQFF. CDR3 in DNA: TGTGCCAGCAGCTTGTCGGTTCGCCTAGCCAACAATGAGCAGTTCTTC.

The rearrangement uses TRBV7-7 and TRBJ2-5; 7 bases are shared with TRBD1. V was pared by 4 bases and J by 6 bases, with 2 bases of the junction left unmatched. Germline V gene lookup returns CDR1 SSHAT and CDR2 FNYEAQ (reference sequence). This CDR3 has 12 residues. CDR3 in amino acids: CASSSDRQTQYF. In DNA form, the CDR3 reads TGTGCCAGCAGCTCGGACAGGCAGACCCAGTACTTC.

The chain joins TRBV5-6 to TRBJ1-3, with 8 positions matching TRBD1. CDR1 and CDR2 from the germline V gene are SGHDT and YYEEEE. CDR3 size: 14 residues. V lost 5 bases, J lost 4 bases, and 5 bases stayed unmatched. CDR3: CASRPTGAGNTIYF. CDR3 DNA: TGTGCCAGCAGGCCGACAGGGGCAGGAAACACCATATATTTT.

This clone was seen more than once but under ten times. The chain uses TRBV29-1 and TRBJ2-7, with unresolved D. Deletions cut 4 bases from V and 0 bases from J, with 10 bases between. The CDR3 extends over 13 amino acids. Germline V gives CDR1 SQVTM, CDR2 ANQGSEA. In DNA, the CDR3 is TGCAGCGTTGTACCCAGGTTCTCCTACGAGCAGTACTTC. Its translation: CSVVPRFSYEQYF.

This chain links TRBV28 with TRBJ2-1; 8 bases line up with TRBD2. Germline V gene sequence: CDR1 MDHEN, CDR2 SYDVKM. CDR3 size: 14 residues. Trimming at V came to 10 bases and at J to 4 bases, leaving 9 bases not matched to a gene. CDR3 protein: CAIAGGLGYNEQFF. CDR3 in DNA: TGTGCCATCGCGGGGGGCTTAGGGTACAATGAGCAGTTCTTC.

The V and J genes are TRBV7-2 and TRBJ1-2; 8 bases fit TRBD1. Germline V lookup: CDR1 SGHTA, CDR2 FQGNSA. V gave up 5 bases and J gave up 8 bases; unmatched junction bases: 13. The CDR3 totals 15 residues. In DNA, the CDR3 is TGTGCCAGCAGCGGCCGACAGGGGACCCACTCGGGCTACACCTTC. Translating it yields CASSGRQGTHSGYTF.

The V call is TRBV6-5, the J call TRBJ2-1, with 7 bases matching TRBD2. CDR3 size: 16 residues. The V and J ends lost 2 bases and 9 bases, in that order; junction bases with no gene match: 13. Germline V gene sequence: CDR1 MNHEY, CDR2 SVGAGI. The CDR3 is CASSYEGVGLAVEQFF. The DNA for the CDR3 is TGTGCCAGCAGTTACGAGGGCGTAGGGCTAGCGGTTGAGCAGTTCTTC.

The chain uses TRBV7-3 and TRBJ2-3; 11 nucleotides agree with TRBD2. This CDR3 is 16 amino acids long. V shed 5 bases, J shed 1 base, and the junction held 5 bases outside the gene matches. CDR1 is SGHTA, CDR2 FQGTGA, per germline. CDR3 DNA: TGTGCCAGCAGCCCGACTAGCGGGGTGGGCACAGATACGCAGTATTTT. Protein product: CASSPTSGVGTDTQYF.

The chain recombines TRBV6-5 with TRBJ2-3; the match to TRBD2 covers 7 bases. Germline CDR1 is MNHEY and CDR2 is SVGAGI. CDR3 length: 15 residues. The trim removed 4 bases at V and 4 bases at J, leaving 8 bases unmatched. This chain's CDR3 is CASSWGGSRADTQYF. CDR3 nucleotide sequence: TGTGCCAGCAGTTGGGGCGGGAGTAGGGCAGATACGCAGTATTTT.

V and J are TRBV5-4 and TRBJ2-3, with 12 positions matching TRBD2. CDR1 and CDR2 (germline): SGHNT, YYREEE (reference sequence). The CDR3 totals 16 residues. V was pared by 7 bases and J by 0 bases, with 6 bases of the junction left unmatched. For the CDR3, the DNA is TGTGCCAGCGGGACTGGGACTAGCGGGAGCACAGATACGCAGTATTTT. This codes for CASGTGTSGSTDTQYF.

The V call is TRBV6-1, the J call TRBJ2-5, with D perhaps matching TRBD2 (5 bases). There are 15 residues in the CDR3. Germline CDR1 reads MNHNS; CDR2 reads SASEGT. The V gene lost 1 base and the J gene lost 2 bases, with 11 bases spanning the gap. The CDR3 DNA sequence: TGTGCCAGCAGTGAAGGGAGGAGGCTACAAGAGACCCAGTACTTC. Amino acid sequence: CASSEGRRLQETQYF.

J is TRBJ1-2 and V is TRBV28, with 9 positions matching TRBD1. Germline V lookup: CDR1 MDHEN, CDR2 SYDVKM. The ends lost 3 bases at V and 5 bases at J; junction bases unmatched: 7. The CDR3 has 15 residues. CDR3 amino acids: CASSFRDRAGYGYTF. The CDR3 nucleotides read TGTGCCAGCAGTTTTCGGGACAGGGCTGGGTATGGCTACACCTTC.

This rearrangement joins TRBV4-3 to TRBJ2-1, with D possibly matching TRBD2 (6 bases). Trimming shortened V by 4 bases and J by 6 bases, and 22 bases separated the two germline ends. CDR1 LGHNA and CDR2 YSLEER come from the germline V gene. This CDR3 spans 17 amino acids. CDR3 sequence reads: CASSPPGLAARPNEQFF. The CDR3 nucleotides are TGCGCCAGCAGCCCACCGGGACTGGCGGCCCGCCCCAATGAGCAGTTCTTC.

This chain joins TRBV27 and TRBJ2-7; 9 nucleotides agree with TRBD2. This CDR3 is 13 amino acids long. Trimming at V came to 9 bases and at J to 3 bases, leaving 6 bases not matched to a gene. Germline values: CDR1 MNHEY, CDR2 SMNVEV (reference sequence). CDR3 in DNA: TGTGCCAGTAGACTAGCGGCACACTACGAGCAGTACTTC. Amino acid sequence: CASRLAAHYEQYF.

The V and J genes are TRBV3-1 (or the pseudogene TRBV3-2) and TRBJ2-5; TRBD2 agrees at 7 bases. The length of the CDR3 is 15 residues. Losses at the gene ends were 4 bases for V and 3 bases for J; bases not matched to a gene: 8. Germline V CDR1 and CDR2: LGHDT, YNNKEL (reference sequence). In nucleotides, the CDR3 is TGTGCCAGCAGCCGGAGGAGGCTAGCGGAAGAGACCCAGTACTTC. Protein: CASSRRRLAEETQYF.

The rearrangement joins TRBV29-1 to TRBJ2-7; TRBD2 is a possible D gene (6 bases). The CDR3 is 12 residues long. The germline V gene encodes CDR1 SQVTM and CDR2 ANQGSEA. Trimming shortened V by 6 bases and J by 1 base, and 10 bases separated the two germline ends. The CDR3 nucleotides are TGCAGCGTAGCGGGCCCATCCTACGAGCAGTACTTC. This codes for CSVAGPSYEQYF.

This chain's CDR3 is CASSLNSPGSRETQYF. The CDR3 nucleotides read TGTGCCAGCAGCTTAAATTCCCCCGGGAGTAGGGAGACCCAGTACTTC. J is TRBJ2-5 and V is TRBV7-3, with a weak D call TRBD2 (6 bases). CDR1 is SGHTA and CDR2 is FQGTGA in the germline V gene. Trimming removed 1 base at V and 5 bases at J, with 17 bases between. This CDR3 has 16 amino acids.

This chain uses TRBV7-2 with TRBJ2-7, with TRBD1 matching 7 bases. V was pared by 0 bases and J by 1 base, with 3 bases of the junction left unmatched. The germline CDR1 and CDR2 sequences are SGHTA and FQGNSA. This CDR3 contains 15 residues. CDR3 in amino acids: CASSLAGGDSYEQYF. Here the CDR3 DNA reads TGTGCCAGCAGCTTAGCAGGGGGCGATTCCTACGAGCAGTACTTC.

The V and J genes are TRBV24-1 and TRBJ2-5; perhaps TRBD1 as D (5 bases). The CDR3 runs to 14 residues. V was trimmed by 4 bases and J by 3 bases, leaving 11 bases between them. CDR1 and CDR2 (germline): KGHDR, SFDVKD. The CDR3 region has the DNA TGTGCCACCAGTGAGGCTCAGGACAAAGAGACCCAGTACTTC. Translation: CATSEAQDKETQYF.

The chain is built from TRBV7-8 and TRBJ2-2, with D uncertain. Germline CDR1 reads SGHVS; CDR2 reads FQNEAQ. V dropped 1 base and J dropped 13 bases, with 19 bases sitting between them. The CDR3 covers 15 residues. CDR3 protein: CASSLDPVFGGGLFF. CDR3 DNA: TGTGCCAGCAGCTTAGATCCGGTATTTGGCGGTGGGCTGTTTTTT.

This rearrangement joins TRBV12-3 or TRBV12-4 to TRBJ2-7; D is ambiguous. This CDR3 region has 12 residues. V lost 1 base and J 4 bases, leaving 5 bases between the germline ends. CDR3 protein: CASSLVIYEQYF. CDR3 nucleotide sequence: TGTGCCAGCAGTTTAGTTATATACGAGCAGTACTTC.

This clone was seen only once. The chain employs TRBV6-2 or TRBV6-3 and TRBJ1-6; the D is unclear. CDR3 size: 15 residues. CDR1 MNHEY and CDR2 SVGEGT come from the germline V gene. V lost 0 bases, J lost 13 bases, and 16 bases lay in between. The CDR3 DNA sequence: TGTGCCAGCAGTTACTCTACGGCAGCGCGGGCTCCCCTCCACTTT. This codes for CASSYSTAARAPLHF.

This clone was observed a single time. The genes are TRBV18 and TRBJ1-3, with 7 bases fitting TRBD1. This CDR3 region has 16 residues. V shed 3 bases, J shed 0 bases, and the junction held 5 bases outside the gene matches. The germline gives CDR1 KGHSH, CDR2 LQKENI. The CDR3 nucleotides are TGTGCCAGCTCACCTGGGGACAGCCTCTCTGGAAACACCATATATTTT. As protein: CASSPGDSLSGNTIYF.

This chain joins TRBV5-4 and TRBJ2-1, with a weak D call TRBD1 (5 bases). The CDR3 is 16 amino acids. Germline V gives CDR1 SGHNT, CDR2 YYREEE (reference sequence). V was shortened by 3 bases and J by 6 bases, with 19 bases between the two germline ends. The CDR3 loop is CASSSLRWQGFNEQFF. CDR3 bases: TGTGCCAGCAGCTCCCTCCGGTGGCAGGGTTTCAATGAGCAGTTCTTC.

The chain employs TRBV19 and TRBJ2-2, with a possible D match to TRBD2 (6 bases). This CDR3 is built from 14 residues. The germline CDR1 and CDR2 sequences are LNHDA and SQIVND (reference sequence). V lost 3 bases, J lost 2 bases, and 7 bases lay in between. The CDR3 protein is CASSMEGNTGELFF. CDR3 bases: TGTGCCAGTAGTATGGAGGGAAACACCGGGGAGCTGTTTTTT.

The rearrangement links TRBV29-1 to TRBJ1-1; 7 positions agree with TRBD1. This CDR3 contains 15 residues. Germline V gene lookup returns CDR1 SQVTM and CDR2 ANQGSEA. The J segment lost 4 bases and the V segment lost 3 bases, leaving 11 bases of the junction unmatched. This chain's CDR3 is CSVEVGRGIRTEAFF. Here the CDR3 DNA reads TGCAGCGTTGAGGTTGGCAGGGGGATTCGCACTGAAGCTTTCTTT.

This clone was observed a handful of times. The rearrangement joins TRBV3-1 (or the pseudogene TRBV3-2) to TRBJ2-7; no clear D. CDR3 length equals 11 residues. V was shortened by 1 base and J by 9 bases, with 7 bases between the two germline ends. Per germline, CDR1 LGHDT and CDR2 YNNKEL (reference sequence). The chain's CDR3 is CASSQASRQYF. The DNA for the CDR3 is TGTGCCAGCAGCCAAGCGTCCCGGCAGTACTTC.